This record looks at one T cell receptor (beta chain) sequence and its context. With a J-beta primer mix and a sample-barcoded 5' primer, a second PCR ran about 6 to 11 cycles. From the 5' RACE reads, TCRdb called clonotypes with MiXCR, one entry per CDR3 protein. The data contain around 1.5 million distinct CDR3 sequences, about 31% of them seen just once; the ten biggest clones take up 11%. These data originate in a study of blood T cells in healthy people across ages. The germline V gene has CDR1 SGHTA and CDR2 FQGNSA. The junction had 12 bases not matched to a gene; V was cut back by 5 bases and J by 12 bases. This CDR3 is 13 amino acids long.

The sequence came from a woman aged 25-40 years in good health. V gene TRBV7-2 combines with J gene TRBJ1-2, with 7 bases lining up with TRBD1. The specimen sequenced was blood. The CDR3 here is CASSPGQLLKNTF. The CDR3 DNA is TGTGCCAGCAGCCCGGGACAGCTCCTAAAAAACACCTTC.